This T cell receptor beta chain stems from a study of blood T cell repertoires in COVID-19. The overall study: The United States, Italy and Spain supplied acute and convalescent COVID-19 samples. PBMCs, B-cell-depleted T cells, or T cells provided the cDNA or gDNA that made up the material.

The germline V gene encodes CDR1 SGHDT and CDR2 YYEEEE. The J segment lost 4 bases and the V segment lost 7 bases, leaving 5 bases of the junction unmatched. The CDR3 totals 14 residues. Methods used by the authors: It was from reference gene primer amplification that nucleated cell counts were estimated. Repertoires were generated with immunoSEQ multiplex PCR, while TCRdb's copy carries only in-frame clones and drops some. From that table come the V and J calls and clone size; the DNA was used to work out D and trimming. The sample shows about 140,000 clones, over 65% of them seen only once. Sample: peripheral blood. The chain carries TRBV5-6 and TRBJ1-4; 9 nucleotides line up with TRBD1. The receptor's source is a man aged 45-65 years with acute or convalescent COVID-19. CDR3 nucleotides: TGTGCCAGCGGCCGGGACAGGGATAATGAAAAACTGTTTTTT. Amino acid sequence: CASGRDRDNEKLFF.